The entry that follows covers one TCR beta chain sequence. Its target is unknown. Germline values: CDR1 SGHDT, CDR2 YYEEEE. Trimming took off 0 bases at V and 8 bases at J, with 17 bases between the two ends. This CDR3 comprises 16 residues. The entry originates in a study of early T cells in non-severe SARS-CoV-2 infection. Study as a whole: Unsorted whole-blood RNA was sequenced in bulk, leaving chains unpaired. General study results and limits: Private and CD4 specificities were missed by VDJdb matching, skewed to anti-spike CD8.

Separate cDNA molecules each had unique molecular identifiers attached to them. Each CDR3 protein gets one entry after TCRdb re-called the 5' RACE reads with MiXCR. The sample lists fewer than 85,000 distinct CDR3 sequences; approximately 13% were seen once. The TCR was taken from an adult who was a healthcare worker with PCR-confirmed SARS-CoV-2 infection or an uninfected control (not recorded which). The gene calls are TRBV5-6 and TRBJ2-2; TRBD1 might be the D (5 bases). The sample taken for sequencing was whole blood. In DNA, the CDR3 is TGTGCCAGCAGCTTGGCCCTGCAGGGCGCAGGAGGGGAGCTGTTTTTT. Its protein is CASSLALQGAGGELFF.